The 2 T cell receptor beta chains in this list originate from one sample, sequenced in a study of T cells after yellow fever vaccination. TCRdb ran MiXCR on the 5' RACE reads and lists one entry per CDR3 protein. The sample consists of 450,000 to 600,000 distinct CDR3 sequences, less than 15% of them appearing once. The sample in question was PBMCs, obtained on the day of the yellow fever booster vaccination. The receptors come from a man between 25 and 39 years old who received the YFV17D yellow fever vaccine.

The sample holds a few counts of this clonotype. V and J are TRBV20-1 and TRBJ2-3; 7 bases are a match to TRBD2. The CDR3 covers 17 residues. Germline V gives CDR1 DFQATT, CDR2 SNEGSKA (reference sequence). V gave up 1 base and J gave up 4 bases; unmatched junction bases: 14. CDR3 amino acids: CSARGASGLRVADTQYF. DNA for the CDR3: TGCAGTGCTAGAGGGGCTAGCGGCCTGCGGGTTGCAGATACGCAGTATTTT.

V is TRBV7-9 and J is TRBJ2-1, with 7 bases lining up with TRBD2. The germline gives CDR1 SEHNR, CDR2 FQNEAQ (reference sequence). Trimming at V came to 5 bases and at J to 5 bases, leaving 9 bases not matched to a gene. The length of the CDR3 is 15 residues. Here the CDR3 reads CASSPWTSLDNEQFF. The CDR3 bases are TGTGCCAGCAGCCCCTGGACTAGTCTCGACAATGAGCAGTTCTTC.